This TCR beta chain was retrieved from a study of cytomegalovirus exposure and HLA in healthy donors. Broader study findings: Rare TCR sequences predominated, though certain public TCRs were found in many donors. In a later analysis, a missense DCLRE1C variant was linked to TCR beta V- and J-gene trimming.

Note on this clone: Its antigen remains unknown.

PCR employed 60 Vbeta and 13 Jbeta primers. In the study's own analysis: About 9.9 million of the 80 million or so unique TCR beta chains counted in a later analysis were shared. Libraries were prepared by immunoSEQ multiplex PCR; TCRdb keeps only in-frame clonotypes and omits some of them. Clonal size and the V and J genes are those of that table, whereas D and trimming came from the DNA. The table lists 100,000 to 150,000 clones, roughly four fifths of them singletons, with over 4.5% in the top ten. Germline CDR1 and CDR2: SGHAT and FQNNGV. V dropped 7 bases and J dropped 5; count of bases not matched to a gene: 11. The CDR3 is 16 residues long.

Sequenced sample: PBMCs. This chain links TRBV11-2 with TRBJ2-1; TRBD2 matches 10 bases. The receptor was derived from a middle-aged woman in good health and CMV-seropositive. CDR3 sequence (DNA): TGTGCCAGCAAGATAGCGGGGGGCAGGTCCGACAATGAGCAGTTCTTC. Translation: CASKIAGGRSDNEQFF.